Detailed here is one TCR beta chain. What it binds is unknown. Germline V gives CDR1 SGHTA, CDR2 FQGNSA. This CDR3 is 15 amino acids long. Between the trimmed V and J ends, which lost 0 bases and 4 bases, there was a span of 10 bases. This table comes from immunoSEQ multiplex PCR, and its TCRdb copy is limited to in-frame clones, with some not included. The table records tens of thousands of clones, around 81% of them present only once. This entry comes from a study of PD-1 blockade in classical Hodgkin lymphoma. Study-wide points: Compared with baseline, CD4+ but not CD8+ TCR diversity had risen significantly by C4D1.

Every patient experienced relapse after autologous stem cell transplantation, and brentuximab vedotin exposure varied. This specimen consisted of peripheral blood mononuclear cells (PBMCs), obtained before the second cycle of nivolumab. This chain connects TRBV7-2 to TRBJ2-1, with D maybe TRBD2 (6 bases). The source of this sequence is a human donor with classical Hodgkin lymphoma. CDR3 loop: CASSLAGGLYNEQFF. Written as DNA, the CDR3 is TGTGCCAGCAGCTTAGCGGGGGGTTTATACAATGAGCAGTTCTTC.